This record covers a single TCR beta chain. These data belong to a study of CD4 and CD8 cells across lung adenocarcinoma regions. Donors had localized lung adenocarcinoma, a non-small cell lung cancer. Germline V gives CDR1 MNHNS, CDR2 SASEGT. This CDR3 contains 15 residues. TCRdb fed the PCR reads into MiXCR, producing one record per CDR3 protein. This table has over 7,000 distinct CDR3 sequences, about 56% appearing once. Sequencing was carried out using CD4+ T cells from the center of a lung tumor. The chain combines TRBV6-1 with TRBJ2-1; 7 bases match TRBD1. With the DNA end fitting TRBJ2-7 better, the J assignment may be wrong. The clonotype originates from a female donor with lung adenocarcinoma. The CD4 and CD8 labels of this study may be unreliable. As DNA, the CDR3 is TGTGCCAGCAGTGAAGTCGCAGGGGGAAAGCACGAGCAGTACTTC. This encodes CASSEVAGGKHEQYF.